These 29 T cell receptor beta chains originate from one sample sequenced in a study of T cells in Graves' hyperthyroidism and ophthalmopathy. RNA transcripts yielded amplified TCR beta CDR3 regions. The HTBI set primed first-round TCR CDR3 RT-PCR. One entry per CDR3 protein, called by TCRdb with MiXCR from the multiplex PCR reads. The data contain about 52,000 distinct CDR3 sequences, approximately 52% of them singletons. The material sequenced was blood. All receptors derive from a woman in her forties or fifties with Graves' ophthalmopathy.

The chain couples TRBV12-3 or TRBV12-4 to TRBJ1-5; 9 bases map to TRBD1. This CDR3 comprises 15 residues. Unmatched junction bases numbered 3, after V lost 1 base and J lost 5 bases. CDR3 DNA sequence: TGTGCCAGCAGTTTAGGACAGGGGGACCATCAGCCCCAGCATTTT. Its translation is CASSLGQGDHQPQHF.

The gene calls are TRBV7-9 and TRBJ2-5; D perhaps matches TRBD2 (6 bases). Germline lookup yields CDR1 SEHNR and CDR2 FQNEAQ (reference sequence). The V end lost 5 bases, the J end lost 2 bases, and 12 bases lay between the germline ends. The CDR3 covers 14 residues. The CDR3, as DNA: TGTGCCAGCAGCCCGGTTGGGACTCAAGAGACCCAGTACTTC. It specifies CASSPVGTQETQYF. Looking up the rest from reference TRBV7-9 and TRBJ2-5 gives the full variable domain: DTGVSQNPRHKITKRGQNVTFRCDPISEHNRLYWYRQTLGQGPEFLTYFQNEAQLEKSRLLSDRFSAERPKGSFSTLEIQRTEQGDSAMYLCASSPVGTQETQYFGPGTRLLVL.

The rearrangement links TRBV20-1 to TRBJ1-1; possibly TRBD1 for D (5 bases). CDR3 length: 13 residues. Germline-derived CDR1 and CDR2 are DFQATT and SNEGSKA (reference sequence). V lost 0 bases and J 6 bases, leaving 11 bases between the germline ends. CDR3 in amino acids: CSAREGVNAEAFF. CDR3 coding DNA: TGCAGTGCTAGAGAAGGGGTAAATGCTGAAGCTTTCTTT.

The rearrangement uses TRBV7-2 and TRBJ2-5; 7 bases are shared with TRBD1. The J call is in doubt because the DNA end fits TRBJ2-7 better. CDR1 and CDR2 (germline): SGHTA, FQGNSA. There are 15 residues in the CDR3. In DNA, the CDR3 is TGTGCCAGCAGCTTATGGAGACAGGGTGAGCACGAGCAGTACTTC. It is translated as CASSLWRQGEHEQYF.

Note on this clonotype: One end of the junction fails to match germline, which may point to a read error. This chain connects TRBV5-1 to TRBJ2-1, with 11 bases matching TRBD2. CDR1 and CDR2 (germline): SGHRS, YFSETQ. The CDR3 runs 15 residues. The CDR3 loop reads CACSHGTSGYSEQFF. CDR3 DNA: TGCGCCTGCAGCCACGGGACTAGCGGCTACAGTGAGCAGTTCTTC.

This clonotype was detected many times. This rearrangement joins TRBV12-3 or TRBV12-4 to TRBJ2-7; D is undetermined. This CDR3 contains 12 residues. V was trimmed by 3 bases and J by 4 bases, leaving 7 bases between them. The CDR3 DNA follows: TGTGCCAGCAGTTTCGGTCGGTACGAGCAGTACTTC. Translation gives CASSFGRYEQYF.

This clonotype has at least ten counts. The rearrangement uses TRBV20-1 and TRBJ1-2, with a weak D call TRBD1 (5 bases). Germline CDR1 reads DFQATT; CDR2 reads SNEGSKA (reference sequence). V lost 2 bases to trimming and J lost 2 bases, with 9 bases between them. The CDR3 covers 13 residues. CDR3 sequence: CSARQGGNYGYTF. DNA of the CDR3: TGCAGTGCTAGACAGGGAGGAAACTATGGCTACACCTTC.

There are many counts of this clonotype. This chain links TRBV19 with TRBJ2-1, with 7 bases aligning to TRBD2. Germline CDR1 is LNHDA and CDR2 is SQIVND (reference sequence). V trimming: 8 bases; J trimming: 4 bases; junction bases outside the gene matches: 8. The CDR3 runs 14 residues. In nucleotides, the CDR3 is TGTGCCAGTGGGGATGGGGGGGATTACAATGAGCAGTTCTTC. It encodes CASGDGGDYNEQFF.

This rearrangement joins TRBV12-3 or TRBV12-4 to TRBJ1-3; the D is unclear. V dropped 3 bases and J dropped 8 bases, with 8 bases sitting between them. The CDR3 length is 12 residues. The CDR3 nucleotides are TGTGCCAGCAGTTTTGGGAGGGACACCATATATTTT. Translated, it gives CASSFGRDTIYF.

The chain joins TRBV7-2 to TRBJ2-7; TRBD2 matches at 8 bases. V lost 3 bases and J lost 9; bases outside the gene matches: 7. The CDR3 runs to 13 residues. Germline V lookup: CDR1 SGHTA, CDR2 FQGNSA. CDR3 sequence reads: CASSLGTRNGQYF. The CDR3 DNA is TGTGCCAGCAGCTTGGGGACTAGGAACGGGCAGTACTTC. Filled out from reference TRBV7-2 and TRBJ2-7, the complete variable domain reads GAGVSQSPSNKVTEKGKDVELRCDPISGHTALYWYRQSLGQGLEFLIYFQGNSAPDKSGLPSDRFSAERTGGSVSTLTIQRTQQEDSAVYLCASSLGTRNGQYFGPGTRLTVT.

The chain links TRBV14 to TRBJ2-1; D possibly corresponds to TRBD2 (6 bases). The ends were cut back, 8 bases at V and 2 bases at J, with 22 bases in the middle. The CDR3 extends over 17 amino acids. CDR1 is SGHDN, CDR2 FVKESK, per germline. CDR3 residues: CASSPPGRGVTYNEQFF. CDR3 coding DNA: TGTGCCAGCTCACCACCCGGGCGCGGGGTAACCTACAATGAGCAGTTCTTC. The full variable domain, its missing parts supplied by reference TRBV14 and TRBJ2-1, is EAGVTQFPSHSVIEKGQTVTLRCDPISGHDNLYWYRRVMGKEIKFLLHFVKESKQDESGMPNNRFLAERTGGTYSTLKVQPAELEDSGVYFCASSPPGRGVTYNEQFFGPGTRLTVL.

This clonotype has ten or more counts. In nucleotides, the CDR3 is TGTGCCAGCAGAACCGGGAATAACTATGGCTACACCTTC. This codes for CASRTGNNYGYTF. The gene calls are TRBV6-5 and TRBJ1-2, with D hard to call. Per the germline V gene, CDR1 is MNHEY and CDR2 is SVGAGI. Trimming removed 6 bases from V and 1 base from J, with 9 bases in between. CDR3 length equals 13 residues.

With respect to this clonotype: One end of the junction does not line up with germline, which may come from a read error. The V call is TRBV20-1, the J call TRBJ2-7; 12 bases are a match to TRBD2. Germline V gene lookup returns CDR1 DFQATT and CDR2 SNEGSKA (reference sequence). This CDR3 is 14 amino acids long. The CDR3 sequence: CSARSSGRGYEQCF. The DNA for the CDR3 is TGCAGTGCTAGATCTAGCGGGAGGGGATACGAGCAGTGCTTC.

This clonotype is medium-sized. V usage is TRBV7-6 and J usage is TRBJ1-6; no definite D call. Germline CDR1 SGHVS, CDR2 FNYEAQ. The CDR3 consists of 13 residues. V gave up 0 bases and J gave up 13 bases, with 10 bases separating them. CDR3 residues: CASSLALGWPLHF. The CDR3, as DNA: TGTGCCAGCAGCTTAGCCCTTGGTTGGCCCCTCCACTTT.

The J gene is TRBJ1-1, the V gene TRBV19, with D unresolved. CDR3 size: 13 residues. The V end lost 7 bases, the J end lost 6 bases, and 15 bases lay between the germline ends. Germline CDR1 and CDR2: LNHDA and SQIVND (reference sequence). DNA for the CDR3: TGTGCCAGTAAAATCGGGAATTACGCTGAAGCTTTCTTT. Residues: CASKIGNYAEAFF.

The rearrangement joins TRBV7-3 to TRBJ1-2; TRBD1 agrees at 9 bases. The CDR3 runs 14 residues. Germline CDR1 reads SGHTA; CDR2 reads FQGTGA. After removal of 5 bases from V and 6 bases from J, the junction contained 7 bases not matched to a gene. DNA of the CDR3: TGTGCCAGCAGCCTAGGAACAGGGGGCCATGGCTACACCTTC. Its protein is CASSLGTGGHGYTF.

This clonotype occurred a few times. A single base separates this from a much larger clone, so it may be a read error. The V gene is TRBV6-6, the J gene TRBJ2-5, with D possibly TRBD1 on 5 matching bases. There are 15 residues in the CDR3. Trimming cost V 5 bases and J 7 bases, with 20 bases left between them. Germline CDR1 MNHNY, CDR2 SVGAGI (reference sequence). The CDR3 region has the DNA TGTGCCAGCAGTGAATATGGCGGCTGGGGCGGGACCCAGTACTTC. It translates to CASSEYGGWGGTQYF.

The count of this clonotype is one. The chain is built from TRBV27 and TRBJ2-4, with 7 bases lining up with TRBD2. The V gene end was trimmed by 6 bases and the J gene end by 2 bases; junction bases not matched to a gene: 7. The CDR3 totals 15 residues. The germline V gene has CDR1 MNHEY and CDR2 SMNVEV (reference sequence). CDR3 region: CASSPLGGTKNIQYF. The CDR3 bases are TGTGCCAGCAGCCCTTTGGGGGGGACCAAAAACATTCAGTACTTC.

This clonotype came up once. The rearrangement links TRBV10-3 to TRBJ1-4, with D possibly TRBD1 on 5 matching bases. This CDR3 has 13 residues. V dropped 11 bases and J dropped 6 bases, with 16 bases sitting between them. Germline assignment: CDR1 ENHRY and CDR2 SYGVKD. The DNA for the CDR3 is TGTGCCGGTGGGGGAGCAGAGGATGAAAAACTGTTTTTT. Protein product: CAGGGAEDEKLFF.

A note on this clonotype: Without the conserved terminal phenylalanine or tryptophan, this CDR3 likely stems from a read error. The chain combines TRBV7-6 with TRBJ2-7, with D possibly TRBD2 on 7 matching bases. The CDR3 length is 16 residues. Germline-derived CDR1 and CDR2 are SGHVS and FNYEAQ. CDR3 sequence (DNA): TGTGCCAGCTGCTTGGGAGGGGGGGCTGGGGTCCACGAGCAGTACTCC. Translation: CASCLGGGAGVHEQYS.

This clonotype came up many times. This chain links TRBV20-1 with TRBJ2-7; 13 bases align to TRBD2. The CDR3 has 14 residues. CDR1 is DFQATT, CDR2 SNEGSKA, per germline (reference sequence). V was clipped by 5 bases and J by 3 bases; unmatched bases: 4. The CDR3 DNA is TGCAGTGCTCGGACTAGCGGGGGTTACTACGAGCAGTACTTC. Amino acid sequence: CSARTSGGYYEQYF.

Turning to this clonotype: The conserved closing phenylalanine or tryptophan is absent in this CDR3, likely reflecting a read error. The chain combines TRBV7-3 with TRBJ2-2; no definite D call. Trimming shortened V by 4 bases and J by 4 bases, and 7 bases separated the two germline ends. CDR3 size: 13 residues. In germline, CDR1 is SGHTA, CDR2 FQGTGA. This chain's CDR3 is CASSSGRTGELFS. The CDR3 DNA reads TGTGCCAGCAGCTCCGGTCGCACCGGGGAGCTGTTTTCT.

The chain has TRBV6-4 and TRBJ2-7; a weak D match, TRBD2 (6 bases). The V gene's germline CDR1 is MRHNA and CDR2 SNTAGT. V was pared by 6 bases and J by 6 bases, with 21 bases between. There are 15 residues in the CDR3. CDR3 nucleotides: TGTGCCAGCAGCCCCCCGGGGGAAGCAAAGTTCGAGCAGTACTTC. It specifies CASSPPGEAKFEQYF.

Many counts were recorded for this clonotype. CDR3 DNA: TGTGCCAGCAGTTTCACAGGGGGCTCGAGAGAGCAGTACTTC. This translates into CASSFTGGSREQYF. The chain couples TRBV27 to TRBJ2-7; TRBD1 agrees at 9 bases. The germline gives CDR1 MNHEY, CDR2 SMNVEV (reference sequence). The V gene end was trimmed by 3 bases and the J gene end by 7 bases; junction bases not matched to a gene: 7. The CDR3 consists of 14 residues.

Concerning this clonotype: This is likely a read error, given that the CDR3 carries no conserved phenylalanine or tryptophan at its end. The CDR3 DNA follows: TGTGCCAGCAGCCGTTGGAGCGCTGAAGCTTTCTTG. Protein product: CASSRWSAEAFL. J is TRBJ1-1 and V is TRBV5-4; no clear D gene. This CDR3 region has 12 residues. V lost 4 bases, J lost 6 bases, and 10 bases lay in between. The germline V gene encodes CDR1 SGHNT and CDR2 YYREEE (reference sequence).

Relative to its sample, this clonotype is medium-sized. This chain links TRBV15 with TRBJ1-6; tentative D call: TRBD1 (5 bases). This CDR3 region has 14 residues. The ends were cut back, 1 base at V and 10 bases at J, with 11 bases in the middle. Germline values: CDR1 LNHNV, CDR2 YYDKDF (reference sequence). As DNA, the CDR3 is TGTGCCACCAGCAGAGTGGGGGGAGACTCACCCCTCCACTTT. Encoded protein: CATSRVGGDSPLHF.

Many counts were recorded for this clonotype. The CDR3 DNA reads as TGCAGTGCTAGAGATGATACAGGGGGCCCGAACACCGGGGAGCTGTTTTTT. This gives the protein CSARDDTGGPNTGELFF. V and J are TRBV20-1 and TRBJ2-2, with 9 bases lining up with TRBD1. V shed 0 bases and J 0 bases; nucleotides not matched to a gene: 5. Germline-derived CDR1 and CDR2 are DFQATT and SNEGSKA (reference sequence). This CDR3 region has 17 residues.

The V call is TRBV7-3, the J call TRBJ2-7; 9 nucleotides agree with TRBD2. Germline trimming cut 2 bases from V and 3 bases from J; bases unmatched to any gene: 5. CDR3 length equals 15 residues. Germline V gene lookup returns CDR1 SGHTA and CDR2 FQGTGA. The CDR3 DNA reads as TGTGCCAGCAGCTTATATCCTAGCGGGGTCTACGAGCAGTACTTC. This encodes CASSLYPSGVYEQYF.

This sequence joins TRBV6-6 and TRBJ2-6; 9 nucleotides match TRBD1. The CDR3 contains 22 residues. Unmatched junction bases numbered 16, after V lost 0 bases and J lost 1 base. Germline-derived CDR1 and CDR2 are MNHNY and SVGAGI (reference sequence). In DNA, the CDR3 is TGTGCCAGCAGTTACTCCAGTCCCGGGACAGGGTACGGCTCGTCTGGGGCCAACGTCCTGACTTTC. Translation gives CASSYSSPGTGYGSSGANVLTF.